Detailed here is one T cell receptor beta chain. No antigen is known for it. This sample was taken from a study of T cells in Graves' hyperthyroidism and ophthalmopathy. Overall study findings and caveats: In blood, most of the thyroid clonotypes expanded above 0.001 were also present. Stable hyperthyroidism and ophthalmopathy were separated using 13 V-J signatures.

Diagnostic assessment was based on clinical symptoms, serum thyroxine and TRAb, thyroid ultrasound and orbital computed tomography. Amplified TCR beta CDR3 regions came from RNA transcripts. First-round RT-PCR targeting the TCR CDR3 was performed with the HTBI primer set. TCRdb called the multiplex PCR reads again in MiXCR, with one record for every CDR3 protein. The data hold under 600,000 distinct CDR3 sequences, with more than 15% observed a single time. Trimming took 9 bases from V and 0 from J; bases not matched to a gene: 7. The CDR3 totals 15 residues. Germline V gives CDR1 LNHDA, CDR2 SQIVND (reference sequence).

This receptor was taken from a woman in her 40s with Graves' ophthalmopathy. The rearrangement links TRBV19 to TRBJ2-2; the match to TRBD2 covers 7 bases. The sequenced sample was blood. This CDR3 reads CASRSGGANTGELFF. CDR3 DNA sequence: TGTGCCAGCCGAAGTGGGGGGGCGAACACCGGGGAGCTGTTTTTT.